The TCR beta chain described here comes from a study of blood T cell repertoires in COVID-19. Turning to the study itself: Samples representing acute and convalescent COVID-19 were sourced from the United States, Italy and Spain. Sample material is recorded as cDNA or gDNA derived from T cells, B-cell-depleted T cells, or PBMCs.

Followed longitudinally, the Seattle patients had been enrolled during active infection. TCRdb's table, derived via immunoSEQ multiplex PCR, lists solely in-frame clones and lacks some. The sample records some 300,000 clones, nearly 90% being singletons. The germline V and J ends were trimmed by 0 bases and 0 bases, with 11 bases remaining between them. This CDR3 contains 16 residues. CDR1 and CDR2 (germline): LNHNV, YYDKDF (reference sequence). Sequenced sample: peripheral blood. The sequence was collected from a woman aged 40-49 years with COVID-19, enrolled during active disease. This rearrangement joins TRBV15 to TRBJ2-5, with D hard to call. The CDR3 protein is CATSRETRIYQETQYF. CDR3 nucleotide sequence: TGTGCCACCAGCAGAGAGACAAGGATTTACCAAGAGACCCAGTACTTC.